A selection of T cell receptor beta chains follows, all from one sample in a study of T cells in localized non-small cell lung cancer. Using immunoSEQ multiplex PCR, the repertoire was profiled, and TCRdb retains in-frame clones only, with some absent. This table holds around 1,400 clones, around 23% found once. The sequencing used lung tumor tissue, collected before any cancer treatment. The receptor source for this set is a male donor at least 60 years old with stage I squamous cell lung carcinoma. CDR3s include the opening cysteine and the closing phenylalanine or tryptophan. A D gene is named only where the DNA matches it firmly. Size values are once, few and many counts, or a class for expanded clones, and some rows have none.

j_gene: TRBJ1-2
abundance: medium-sized
d_gene: -
v_gene: TRBV6-8
CDR3nt: TGTGCCAGCAGTGACTCGGCGGACAGCCTCTATGGCTACACCTTC
CDR3aa: CASSDSADSLYGYTF

j_gene: TRBJ2-1
abundance: -
d_gene: TRBD1
v_gene: TRBV5-1
CDR3nt: TGCGCCAGCAGCGTCGGGACAGTCTCCTACAATGAGCAGTTCTTC
CDR3aa: CASSVGTVSYNEQFF

j_gene: TRBJ2-1
abundance: few
d_gene: -
v_gene: TRBV19
CDR3nt: TGTGCCAGCTCCTCGGGTCCCTCCAATGAGCAGTTCTTC
CDR3aa: CASSSGPSNEQFF

j_gene: TRBJ2-1
abundance: medium-sized
d_gene: TRBD2
v_gene: TRBV11-3
CDR3nt: TGTGCCAGCAGCTTACAAGCGGGAGCCTACAATGAGCAGTTCTTC
CDR3aa: CASSLQAGAYNEQFF

j_gene: TRBJ2-7
abundance: -
d_gene: TRBD2
v_gene: TRBV5-1
CDR3nt: TGCGCCAGCAGCTTGGCCGCCACCTTACTAGCGGGAGTGTCCTACGAGCAGTACTTC
CDR3aa: CASSLAATLLAGVSYEQYF

j_gene: TRBJ2-3
abundance: medium-sized
d_gene: -
v_gene: TRBV6-8
CDR3nt: TGTGCCAGCAGTTACTCCCCAGGGCCTAGCACAGATACGCAGTATTTT
CDR3aa: CASSYSPGPSTDTQYF

j_gene: TRBJ2-1
abundance: -
d_gene: -
v_gene: TRBV11-3
CDR3nt: TGTGCCAGCAGCTTGGAATGGCGAACGGGTAATGAGCAGTTCTTC
CDR3aa: CASSLEWRTGNEQFF

j_gene: TRBJ2-2
abundance: -
d_gene: -
v_gene: TRBV18
CDR3nt: TGTGCCAGCTCACCACGCCAGGGAAACATCGTCGGGGAGCTGTTTTTT
CDR3aa: CASSPRQGNIVGELFF

j_gene: TRBJ2-1
abundance: -
d_gene: -
v_gene: TRBV30
CDR3nt: TGTGCCTGGAGTGTGGTGGGAGCCGCCAACCACCCTGAGCAGTTCTTC
CDR3aa: CAWSVVGAANHPEQFF

j_gene: TRBJ1-6
abundance: few
d_gene: TRBD1
v_gene: TRBV19
CDR3nt: TGTGCCAGTATGGGTCCGACAGGGGGAACCCCCTCGAGCTCCTATAATTCACCCCTCCACTTT
CDR3aa: CASMGPTGGTPSSSYNSPLHF

j_gene: TRBJ2-7
abundance: medium-sized
d_gene: TRBD2
v_gene: TRBV6-8
CDR3nt: TGTGCCAGCAGTTACTACGGGGGGGTCTACGAGCAGTACTTC
CDR3aa: CASSYYGGVYEQYF

j_gene: TRBJ2-2
abundance: few
d_gene: -
v_gene: TRBV11-3
CDR3nt: TGTGCCAGCAGCGGGAGGTTTTTTAGACAGTCAGCCAACACCGGGGAGCTGTTTTTT
CDR3aa: CASSGRFFRQSANTGELFF

j_gene: TRBJ1-4
abundance: medium-sized
d_gene: -
v_gene: TRBV11-3
CDR3nt: TGTGCCAGCAGCTTAGTGGGAGCAACTAATGAAAAACTGTTTTTT
CDR3aa: CASSLVGATNEKLFF

j_gene: TRBJ2-7
abundance: -
d_gene: TRBD2
v_gene: TRBV6-8
CDR3nt: TGTGCCAGCAGTGGGAGGGTGGGACTAGCGTCCTACGAGCAGTACTTC
CDR3aa: CASSGRVGLASYEQYF

j_gene: TRBJ1-1
abundance: -
d_gene: -
v_gene: TRBV6-8
CDR3nt: TGTGCCATCAGTTCTGGACAGACCGGGTTAGCTTTCTTT
CDR3aa: CAISSGQTGLAFF

j_gene: TRBJ2-3
abundance: -
d_gene: -
v_gene: TRBV19
CDR3nt: TGTGCCAGCCAGGGGGGGGATGCTAGCACAGATACGCAGTATTTT
CDR3aa: CASQGGDASTDTQYF

j_gene: TRBJ2-2
abundance: few
d_gene: -
v_gene: TRBV7-7
CDR3nt: TGTGCCAGCAGCCCGACCGGGCCCCCTACCGGGGAGCTGTTTTTT
CDR3aa: CASSPTGPPTGELFF

j_gene: TRBJ1-4
abundance: -
d_gene: -
v_gene: TRBV19
CDR3nt: TGTGCCAGTAGTATGTCAGGCAGGGCTACAACCCATGAAAAACTGTTTTTT
CDR3aa: CASSMSGRATTHEKLFF

j_gene: TRBJ1-1
abundance: large
d_gene: TRBD1
v_gene: TRBV6-8
CDR3nt: TGTGCCAGCAGTTACTCCGGGACAGGGTTTACTGAAGCTTTCTTT
CDR3aa: CASSYSGTGFTEAFF

j_gene: TRBJ2-5
abundance: few
d_gene: TRBD1
v_gene: TRBV18
CDR3nt: TGTGCCAGCTCACCGACAGGGGCCGAGACCCAGTACTTC
CDR3aa: CASSPTGAETQYF

j_gene: TRBJ2-3
abundance: few
d_gene: -
v_gene: TRBV6-8
CDR3nt: TGTGCCATCCTGCCTGACCACACAGATACGCAGTATTTT
CDR3aa: CAILPDHTDTQYF

j_gene: TRBJ1-1
abundance: large
d_gene: -
v_gene: TRBV19
CDR3nt: TGTGCCAGTAGTGACGGAGGTGAAGCTTTCTTT
CDR3aa: CASSDGGEAFF

j_gene: TRBJ2-7
abundance: -
d_gene: -
v_gene: TRBV11-3
CDR3nt: TGTGCCAGCAGCTCCCGGGCGACCGACTACGAGCAGTACTTC
CDR3aa: CASSSRATDYEQYF

j_gene: TRBJ2-7
abundance: -
d_gene: TRBD2
v_gene: TRBV19
CDR3nt: TGTGCCAGTAGTGCAGGACTAGGGCCCTACGAGCAGTACTTC
CDR3aa: CASSAGLGPYEQYF

j_gene: TRBJ2-3
abundance: -
d_gene: -
v_gene: TRBV6-8
CDR3nt: TGTGCCAGCAGTGTCCAGGGGCAGAGCACAGATACGCAGTATTTT
CDR3aa: CASSVQGQSTDTQYF

j_gene: TRBJ2-1
abundance: -
d_gene: TRBD1
v_gene: TRBV19
CDR3nt: TGTGCCACCCAGGCCGGGCCAGGGGGCAATGAGCAGTTCTTC
CDR3aa: CATQAGPGGNEQFF